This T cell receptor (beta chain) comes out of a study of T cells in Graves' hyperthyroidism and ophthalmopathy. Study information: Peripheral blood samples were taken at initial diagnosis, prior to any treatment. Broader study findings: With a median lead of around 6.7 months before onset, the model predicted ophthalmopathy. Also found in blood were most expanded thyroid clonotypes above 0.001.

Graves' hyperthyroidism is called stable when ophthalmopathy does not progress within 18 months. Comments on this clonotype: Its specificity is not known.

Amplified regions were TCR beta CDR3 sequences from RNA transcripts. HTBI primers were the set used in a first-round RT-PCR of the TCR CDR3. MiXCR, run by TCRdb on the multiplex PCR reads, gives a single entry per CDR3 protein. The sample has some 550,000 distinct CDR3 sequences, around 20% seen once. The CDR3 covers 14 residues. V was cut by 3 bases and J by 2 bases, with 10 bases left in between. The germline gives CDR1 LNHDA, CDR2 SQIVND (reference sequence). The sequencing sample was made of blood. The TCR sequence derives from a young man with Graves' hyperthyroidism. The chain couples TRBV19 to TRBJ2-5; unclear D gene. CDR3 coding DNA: TGTGCCAGTAGTATCTTGGCCGGGCAAGAGACCCAGTACTTC. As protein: CASSILAGQETQYF.